This TCR beta chain was profiled in a study of cytomegalovirus exposure and HLA in healthy donors. On the study more broadly: The Caucasian-associated ancestry cluster held roughly 80% of some 420 genotyped donors. Broader study findings: Per a prior analysis, the majority of TCR beta V segments were productive roughly 90% or roughly 30% of the time. Altogether, more than 150 TCR beta chains were recorded as cytomegalovirus-associated.

This clone has only one observation. What it binds is not known. Regarding donors, all were healthy bone marrow donors. The PCR made use of 60 Vbeta and 13 Jbeta primers. The repertoire was sequenced with immunoSEQ multiplex PCR; TCRdb's copy has only in-frame clones and lacks some. The sample contains roughly 140,000 clones, approximately 83% of which appear only once. Sequencing used PBMCs. The TCR sequence derives from a middle-aged woman in good health and CMV-seronegative.

The CDR3 region is CASSVASGLSTDTQYF. CDR3 DNA: TGTGCCAGCAGCGTAGCTAGCGGCCTAAGCACAGATACGCAGTATTTT. The rearrangement uses TRBV9 and TRBJ2-3; 7 nucleotides line up with TRBD2. In germline, CDR1 is SGDLS, CDR2 YYNGEE. With 0 bases clipped from V and 0 bases from J, the junction kept 4 bases outside the gene matches. The CDR3 is made up of 16 amino acids.